A single sample gave rise to the 18 T cell receptor beta chains below, sequenced in a study of PD-L1 blockade in urothelial cancer. Profiling relied on immunoSEQ multiplex PCR, and the TCRdb table lists in-frame clones only, not all of them. Of fewer than 50,000 clones in the sample, 84% are singletons; the top ten hold around 3.2%. Time point indicated: pretreatment peripheral blood. The sequenced sample was PBMCs, obtained around atezolizumab (anti-PD-L1) treatment. Receptors were obtained from a man aged 70 or older with urothelial cancer.

V and J are TRBV4-2 and TRBJ1-2; TRBD1 aligns across 10 bases. Germline V gives CDR1 LGHNA, CDR2 YNFKEQ. After removal of 3 bases from V and 6 bases from J, the junction contained 4 bases not matched to a gene. This CDR3 spans 14 amino acids. The chain's CDR3 is CASSHLTGGDGYTF. CDR3 nucleotides: TGTGCCAGCAGCCACCTGACAGGGGGCGATGGCTACACCTTC.

V is TRBV7-2 and J is TRBJ1-1, with D perhaps TRBD1 (6 bases). CDR1 and CDR2 from the germline V gene are SGHTA and FQGNSA. V lost 5 bases and J 6 bases, leaving 16 bases between the germline ends. This CDR3 is built from 14 residues. CDR3 in DNA: TGTGCCAGCAGCGCCACCTTTGGGGGCGCTGAAGCTTTCTTT. This sequence encodes CASSATFGGAEAFF.

This chain joins TRBV5-4 and TRBJ2-1, with D possibly being TRBD2 (7 bases). This CDR3 is built from 14 residues. The V end was cut by 0 bases, the J end by 9 bases, with 13 bases between. Germline-derived CDR1 and CDR2 are SGHNT and YYREEE (reference sequence). CDR3 coding DNA: TGTGCCAGCAGCTTGGGAGGGGGGGATCGTGAGCAGTTCTTC. Its translation is CASSLGGGDREQFF.

The chain uses TRBV28 and TRBJ1-6; TRBD1 aligns across 9 bases. The V gene end was trimmed by 6 bases and the J gene end by 1 base; junction bases not matched to a gene: 16. CDR1 and CDR2 from the germline V gene are MDHEN and SYDVKM. The length of the CDR3 is 20 residues. CDR3 nucleotides: TGTGCCAGCAGCCCGGGGACAGGGACAGGAACAGGGTCCTATAATTCACCCCTCCACTTT. Its translation is CASSPGTGTGTGSYNSPLHF.

The chain has TRBV28 and TRBJ1-2, with 9 positions matching TRBD1. V gave up 5 bases and J gave up 2 bases; unmatched junction bases: 12. The CDR3 has 17 amino acids. The germline V gene encodes CDR1 MDHEN and CDR2 SYDVKM. CDR3 amino acids: CASSLTSGGTGNYGYTF. In DNA form, the CDR3 reads TGTGCCAGCAGTCTCACCTCGGGCGGGACAGGGAACTATGGCTACACCTTC.

The chain combines TRBV2 with TRBJ1-3; tentatively, D is TRBD1 (5 bases). The CDR3 is 15 residues long. From germline, CDR1 is SNHLY and CDR2 FYNNEI. Between the trimmed V and J ends, which lost 6 bases and 2 bases, there was a span of 14 bases. Here the CDR3 reads CASRSGNRPGNTIYF. The CDR3 DNA reads TGTGCCAGCAGATCAGGGAACAGGCCTGGAAACACCATATATTTT.

This chain links TRBV7-2 with TRBJ1-6; D is possibly TRBD1 (5 bases). Germline-derived CDR1 and CDR2 are SGHTA and FQGNSA. Trimming stripped 9 bases from V and 7 bases from J, with 10 bases between. This CDR3 has 12 amino acids. The CDR3 DNA is TGTGCCAGTAGACCAGGGAATTCACCCCTCCACTTT. Its translation: CASRPGNSPLHF.

The chain recombines TRBV1 with TRBJ2-2; the table gives TRBD2 as D, unverified against the DNA. TRBV1 is annotated as a pseudogene. This CDR3 is 16 amino acids long. The CDR3 nucleotides are TGCACCAGCACCCCTAGCGGGGCGAAGTGCACCGGGGAGCTGTTTTTT. It translates to CTSTPSGAKCTGELFF.

The CDR3 reads CASTKSFGGGLNTQYF. In DNA form, the CDR3 reads TGTGCCAGCACGAAATCCTTTGGGGGGGGTTTAAATACGCAGTATTTT. V and J are TRBV7-2 and TRBJ2-3, with 7 bases lining up with TRBD2. Germline loops: CDR1 SGHTA, CDR2 FQGNSA. CDR3 length: 16 residues. Germline trimming cut 7 bases from V and 7 bases from J; bases unmatched to any gene: 17.

The chain employs TRBV29-1 and TRBJ2-1; 12 bases align to TRBD2. This CDR3 spans 18 amino acids. The V gene end was trimmed by 7 bases and the J gene end by 8 bases; junction bases not matched to a gene: 21. The germline CDR1 and CDR2 sequences are SQVTM and ANQGSEA. The CDR3 sequence is CSAAGDLAGGSEIDEQFF. CDR3 nucleotides: TGCAGCGCAGCTGGGGATCTAGCGGGGGGGTCGGAGATCGATGAGCAGTTCTTC.

This clone was seen a handful of times. This sequence joins TRBV2 and TRBJ2-1; 13 bases are shared with TRBD2. The germline gives CDR1 SNHLY, CDR2 FYNNEI. With V trimmed by 5 bases and J by 8 bases, 9 bases remained unmatched. The CDR3 covers 16 residues. CDR3 loop: CASSRRTSGSGDEQFF. The DNA of the CDR3 is TGTGCCAGCAGTCGTCGGACTAGCGGGAGTGGTGATGAGCAGTTCTTC.

The CDR3 region is CASSLPGQGTGSNQPQHF. As DNA, the CDR3 is TGTGCCAGCAGTTTACCGGGACAGGGGACGGGAAGCAATCAGCCCCAGCATTTT. This sequence joins TRBV28 and TRBJ1-5, with 10 bases aligning to TRBD1. From germline, CDR1 is MDHEN and CDR2 SYDVKM. This CDR3 comprises 18 residues. Germline trimming cut 2 bases from V and 1 base from J; bases unmatched to any gene: 8.

This clone was seen more than once but under ten times. The rearrangement links TRBV29-1 to TRBJ2-5, with TRBD2 as a possible D gene (6 bases). V lost 2 bases and J lost 7, with 14 bases in between. The CDR3 sequence is 13 residues long. Germline V CDR1 and CDR2: SQVTM, ANQGSEA. The CDR3 coding sequence is TGCAGCGTTGAATGGGGCGGGACGGGGACCCAGTACTTC. Amino acid sequence: CSVEWGGTGTQYF.

The chain couples TRBV7-6 to TRBJ1-6; the D is unclear. This CDR3 has 13 residues. Per germline, CDR1 SGHVS and CDR2 FNYEAQ. Trimming took 1 base from V and 9 from J, leaving 7 bases between them. In DNA, the CDR3 is TGTGCCAGCAGCTTAGAACGGTTTTCACCCCTCCACTTT. Its translation is CASSLERFSPLHF. Drawing the rest from reference TRBV7-6 and TRBJ1-6, the complete variable domain is GAGVSQSPRYKVTKRGQDVALRCDPISGHVSLYWYRQALGQGPEFLTYFNYEAQQDKSGLPNDRFSAERPEGSISTLTIQRTEQRDSAMYRCASSLERFSPLHFGNGTRLTVT.

J is TRBJ1-2 and V is TRBV19; TRBD1 might be the D (5 bases). This CDR3 has 16 amino acids. Per the germline V gene, CDR1 is LNHDA and CDR2 is SQIVND (reference sequence). The V gene lost 4 bases and the J gene lost 8 bases, with 23 bases spanning the gap. The CDR3 here is CASSTPPGSSPGGYTF. CDR3 nucleotide sequence: TGTGCCAGTAGTACACCTCCAGGGTCATCCCCCGGGGGCTACACCTTC.

V gene TRBV4-1 combines with J gene TRBJ2-3, with D perhaps matching TRBD1 (6 bases). The germline V gene has CDR1 MGHRA and CDR2 YSYEKL. V lost 11 bases, J lost 2 bases, and 14 bases lay in between. The CDR3 length is 13 residues. CDR3 bases: TGCGCCGGAAGGGACATTTCCACAGATACGCAGTATTTT. Translated, it gives CAGRDISTDTQYF.

The chain couples TRBV29-1 to TRBJ2-7, with 9 bases aligning to TRBD2. This CDR3 contains 15 residues. The V gene's germline CDR1 is SQVTM and CDR2 ANQGSEA. The junction had 10 bases not matched to a gene; V was cut back by 5 bases and J by 2 bases. CDR3 in DNA: TGCAGCGTTTTAAAGGCTAGCGGGGATCCCTACGAGCAGTACTTC. It is translated as CSVLKASGDPYEQYF.

This clone was counted only a few times. V is TRBV4-1 and J is TRBJ2-1; TRBD1 agrees at 12 bases. The CDR3 has 17 amino acids. J gave up 10 bases and V 4 bases, and 14 bases lay outside the gene matches. Per germline, CDR1 MGHRA and CDR2 YSYEKL. CDR3 region: CASSPTGGQGALGEQFF. DNA for the CDR3: TGCGCCAGCAGCCCTACCGGGGGACAGGGGGCCTTGGGCGAGCAGTTCTTC.